Listed here are 22 T cell receptor beta chains from one sample, sequenced in a study of spatial heterogeneity in lung cancer. The study's findings and limits: In tumors, expanded intratumoral alpha and beta TCR counts tracked mutation counts.

What these receptors recognize is not known. TCRdb used MiXCR to reprocess the 5' RACE reads, holding one entry per CDR3 protein. The sample has 6,000 to 8,000 distinct CDR3 sequences, 6.7% seen once. This sample's time point: sample taken at primary tumor resection. The sample here was lung tumor tissue, taken at surgery. The receptors originated from a male donor with early-stage non-small cell lung cancer.

This clonotype appeared many times. The gene calls are TRBV5-6 and TRBJ1-6; 7 nucleotides line up with TRBD1. The CDR3 is 18 residues long. Germline CDR1 is SGHDT and CDR2 is YYEEEE. With V trimmed by 0 bases and J by 4 bases, 10 bases remained unmatched. CDR3 coding DNA: TGTGCCAGCAGCTTGGAGGACAGGCCGGGATTGTATAATTCACCCCTCCACTTT. Protein product: CASSLEDRPGLYNSPLHF. The full variable domain, rest sourced from reference TRBV5-6 and TRBJ1-6, is DAGVTQSPTHLIKTRGQQVTLRCSPKSGHDTVSWYQQALGQGPQFIFQYYEEEERQRGNFPDRFSGHQFPNYSSELNVNALLLGDSALYLCASSLEDRPGLYNSPLHFGNGTRLTVT.

By its share, this clonotype is medium-sized (0.01 to 0.1%). The chain has TRBV3-1 and TRBJ1-4; 10 bases fit TRBD1. Looked up from germline, CDR1 is LGHDT and CDR2 is YNNKEL (reference sequence). The CDR3 sequence is 15 residues long. V was clipped by 4 bases and J by 6 bases; unmatched bases: 5. The CDR3 coding sequence is TGTGCCAGCAGCCTCGTCGGGACAGGGGATGAAAAACTGTTTTTT. Encoded protein: CASSLVGTGDEKLFF.

In its sample, this clonotype was seen many times. The J gene is TRBJ2-7, the V gene TRBV4-3; possible D gene TRBD2, 5 bases. From germline, CDR1 is LGHNA and CDR2 YSLEER. Trimming shortened V by 5 bases and J by 5 bases, and 13 bases separated the two germline ends. CDR3 length equals 13 residues. CDR3 residues: CASSGVGGDEQYF. For the CDR3, the DNA is TGCGCCAGCAGCGGGGTCGGAGGTGACGAGCAGTACTTC.

This clonotype is medium-sized within its sample. The rearrangement joins TRBV11-2 to TRBJ1-6; D is perhaps TRBD1 (5 bases). Germline lookup yields CDR1 SGHAT and CDR2 FQNNGV. The CDR3 extends over 15 amino acids. V lost 4 bases to trimming and J lost 7 bases, with 14 bases between them. CDR3 sequence: CASSSGRGGNSPLHF. In nucleotides, the CDR3 is TGTGCCAGCAGCTCCGGGCGGGGGGGAAATTCACCCCTCCACTTT.

This clonotype was detected many times. This sequence joins TRBV7-9 and TRBJ1-2; 7 bases match TRBD1. Germline-derived CDR1 and CDR2 are SEHNR and FQNEAQ (reference sequence). Germline trimming cut 1 base from V and 11 bases from J; bases unmatched to any gene: 7. CDR3 length: 13 amino acids. DNA for the CDR3: TGTGCCAGCAGCTTAGAAGGGACAGTGAGGTACACCTTC. Encoded protein: CASSLEGTVRYTF.

This clonotype is judged medium-sized. The J gene is TRBJ2-1, the V gene TRBV20-1, with 12 bases matching TRBD2. Germline V CDR1 and CDR2: DFQATT, SNEGSKA (reference sequence). With 7 bases clipped from V and 7 bases from J, the junction kept 8 bases outside the gene matches. The CDR3 is made up of 14 amino acids. CDR3 DNA sequence: TGCAGTGTGAGGCCTAGCGGGAGGGGAAATGAGCAGTTCTTC. Its translation is CSVRPSGRGNEQFF.

This clonotype was observed at least ten times. The rearrangement uses TRBV9 and TRBJ2-7; 8 bases are a match to TRBD1. CDR1 and CDR2 from the germline V gene are SGDLS and YYNGEE. This CDR3 is built from 15 residues. V dropped 3 bases and J dropped 2; count of bases not matched to a gene: 7. CDR3 residues: CASSARTGRTYEQYF. Here the CDR3 DNA reads TGTGCCAGCAGCGCGCGGACAGGGAGGACCTACGAGCAGTACTTC.

Ten or more counts support this clonotype. The chain carries TRBV2 and TRBJ2-7, with 7 bases fitting TRBD2. The CDR3 loop spans 13 amino acids. Losses at the gene ends were 7 bases for V and 0 bases for J; bases not matched to a gene: 3. The V gene's germline CDR1 is SNHLY and CDR2 FYNNEI. The CDR3 bases are TGTGCCAGCATGGGAGGGGACTCCTACGAGCAGTACTTC. Translating it yields CASMGGDSYEQYF.

V usage is TRBV29-1 and J usage is TRBJ2-3; 12 positions match TRBD2. Losses at the gene ends were 1 base for V and 2 bases for J; bases not matched to a gene: 4. Germline V gene data show CDR1 as SQVTM and CDR2 as ANQGSEA. The CDR3 loop spans 16 amino acids. Here the CDR3 DNA reads TGCAGCGTTGAAGCCACTAGCGGGAGGTCCACAGATACGCAGTATTTT. Its translation is CSVEATSGRSTDTQYF.

This clonotype appeared a few times. This rearrangement joins TRBV2 to TRBJ2-5; D gene unclear. CDR1 and CDR2 (germline): SNHLY, FYNNEI. Trimming stripped 6 bases from V and 3 bases from J, with 11 bases between. This CDR3 spans 13 amino acids. The CDR3 sequence: CASREDGEETQYF. In DNA, the CDR3 is TGTGCCAGCAGAGAGGACGGAGAAGAGACCCAGTACTTC. Looking up the rest from reference TRBV2 and TRBJ2-5 gives the full variable domain: EPEVTQTPSHQVTQMGQEVILRCVPISNHLYFYWYRQILGQKVEFLVSFYNNEISEKSEIFDDQFSVERPDGSNFTLKIRSTKLEDSAMYFCASREDGEETQYFGPGTRLLVL.

This clonotype is labeled as medium-sized (0.01 to 0.1%). This chain connects TRBV28 to TRBJ2-7, with 9 nucleotides matching TRBD1. V lost 9 bases to trimming and J lost 2 bases; unmatched junction nucleotides: 11. Germline lookup yields CDR1 MDHEN and CDR2 SYDVKM. The CDR3 is 15 amino acids. The CDR3 is CASFPGQGTTYEQYF. The CDR3 region has the DNA TGTGCCAGTTTCCCAGGACAGGGGACTACCTACGAGCAGTACTTC.

This sequence joins TRBV12-3 or TRBV12-4 and TRBJ2-3; 9 positions match TRBD2. The CDR3 consists of 20 residues. Trimming removed 1 base from V and 4 bases from J; junction bases left unmatched: 18. CDR3 nucleotides: TGTGCCAGCAGTTTAGGAACCGGGGCTAGCGGGGCCCTTAACCCAGATACGCAGTATTTT. Residues: CASSLGTGASGALNPDTQYF.

By share, this clonotype ranks as medium-sized. The chain has TRBV29-1 and TRBJ2-2; D may be TRBD2 (5 bases). Germline assignment: CDR1 SQVTM and CDR2 ANQGSEA. The CDR3 spans 14 residues. The V end was cut by 0 bases, the J end by 11 bases, with 16 bases between. The CDR3 DNA follows: TGCAGCGTTGAAGATCTTAGCGACGGAAGAGAGCTGTTTTTT. Its translation: CSVEDLSDGRELFF.

This clonotype was counted many times. V gene TRBV6-1 combines with J gene TRBJ1-4; the D is unclear. Trimming took 7 bases from V and 7 from J, leaving 19 bases between them. This CDR3 comprises 15 residues. Per the germline V gene, CDR1 is MNHNS and CDR2 is SASEGT. CDR3 bases: TGTGCCAGCACCGAAGGTGCAGGCGATACTGAAAAACTGTTTTTT. It is translated as CASTEGAGDTEKLFF.

Ten or more counts support this clonotype. At one end the junction does not follow the germline gene, possibly because of a read error. The chain uses TRBV7-2 and TRBJ2-3, with D maybe TRBD2 (5 bases). Germline CDR1 is SGHTA and CDR2 is FQGNSA. CDR3 length: 18 residues. CDR3 sequence: CVSSLARGWGTSPDTQYF. CDR3 bases: TGTGTCAGCAGCTTAGCCCGCGGGTGGGGTACATCGCCAGATACGCAGTATTTT.

This clonotype came up many times. The chain combines TRBV2 with TRBJ1-4, with D hard to call. The CDR3 totals 11 residues. Germline CDR1 SNHLY, CDR2 FYNNEI. Trimming shortened V by 4 bases and J by 6 bases, and 3 bases separated the two germline ends. CDR3 sequence (DNA): TGTGCCAGCAGTGTCTATGAAAAACTGTTTTTT. This codes for CASSVYEKLFF.

This clonotype was recorded at least ten times. The chain is built from TRBV19 and TRBJ2-1; TRBD1 matches 7 bases. The germline V gene encodes CDR1 LNHDA and CDR2 SQIVND (reference sequence). This CDR3 is built from 15 residues. V lost 2 bases to trimming and J lost 4 bases; unmatched junction nucleotides: 5. The CDR3 sequence: CASSIKTGSYNEQFF. CDR3 DNA sequence: TGTGCCAGTAGTATAAAGACAGGGAGTTACAATGAGCAGTTCTTC.

This clonotype rates as medium-sized. The V gene is TRBV6-1, the J gene TRBJ2-7, with no clear D. V was trimmed by 2 bases and J by 0 bases, leaving 11 bases between them. Germline CDR1 and CDR2: MNHNS and SASEGT. The CDR3 spans 15 residues. In DNA, the CDR3 is TGTGCCAGCAGTGAACGAGCGCAGAGCTCCTACGAGCAGTACTTC. It is translated as CASSERAQSSYEQYF.

This clonotype came up many times. The chain carries TRBV7-2 and TRBJ1-4, with TRBD1 identical over 7 bases. CDR3 length equals 15 residues. Germline V gene sequence: CDR1 SGHTA, CDR2 FQGNSA. V gave up 4 bases and J gave up 7 bases; unmatched junction bases: 9. The CDR3 spells CASSSVTGSGEKLFF. As DNA, the CDR3 is TGTGCCAGCAGCTCAGTGACAGGGAGTGGTGAAAAACTGTTTTTT.

This clonotype qualifies as medium-sized. V usage is TRBV20-1 and J usage is TRBJ2-7; D is uncertain. V was pared by 8 bases and J by 0 bases, with 11 bases between. The CDR3 is made up of 12 amino acids. Germline V gives CDR1 DFQATT, CDR2 SNEGSKA (reference sequence). The CDR3 region has the DNA TGCAGTCTCGAGTACTCCTCCTACGAGCAGTACTTC. Translating it yields CSLEYSSYEQYF.

The count of this clonotype is one. The chain links TRBV30 to TRBJ2-1, with D possibly matching TRBD1 (5 bases). The CDR3 contains 14 residues. Germline V lookup: CDR1 GTSNPN, CDR2 SVGIG (reference sequence). V was trimmed by 5 bases and J by 4 bases, leaving 15 bases between them. The CDR3 nucleotides are TGTGCCTGGGATAGGGGCCCGGTGTACAATGAGCAGTTCTTC. Its protein is CAWDRGPVYNEQFF.

In its sample, this clonotype is medium-sized (0.01 to 0.1%). The chain combines TRBV5-1 with TRBJ2-7; 7 nucleotides match TRBD2. CDR1 SGHRS and CDR2 YFSETQ come from the germline V gene. After removal of 1 base from V and 2 bases from J, the junction contained 6 bases not matched to a gene. The CDR3 spans 15 residues. In DNA form, the CDR3 reads TGCGCCAGCAGCTTGAGGGCGGGGGATACCTACGAGCAGTACTTC. This translates into CASSLRAGDTYEQYF.